Each of the 23 T cell receptor beta chains below was sequenced from the same sample in a study of Ad26.COV2.S vaccination and SARS-CoV-2 variants. Treatment indicated: some 20 received Ad26.COV2.S at low or high dose, single or two shots; five or six received placebo; per-sample allocation not given. Specimen acquisition occurred on day 63 following the initial vaccine or placebo injection. Assay used: immunoSEQ multiplex PCR; TCRdb lists only in-frame clones, some missing. Seen here are hundreds of thousands of clones, around nine tenths observed once, and the top ten hold roughly 10%. The sample was peripheral blood, taken in a trial of Ad26.COV2.S vaccine versus placebo. Receptor source: a person aged 18-60 years who received the Ad26.COV2.S COVID-19 vaccine or a placebo.

V and J are TRBV19 and TRBJ2-2, with 7 bases fitting TRBD2. Germline CDR1 is LNHDA and CDR2 is SQIVND (reference sequence). This CDR3 contains 14 residues. V lost 4 bases to trimming and J lost 5 bases; unmatched junction nucleotides: 4. CDR3 coding DNA: TGTGCCAGTAGTAGCGGGAGAATAACCGGGGAGCTGTTTTTT. This encodes CASSSGRITGELFF.

The rearrangement joins TRBV5-1 to TRBJ2-3, with D possibly TRBD2 on 6 matching bases. CDR3 length: 16 amino acids. Germline V gene lookup returns CDR1 SGHRS and CDR2 YFSETQ. Trimming took off 0 bases at V and 2 bases at J, with 13 bases between the two ends. CDR3 protein: CASSLESGVDTDTQYF. In DNA form, the CDR3 reads TGCGCCAGCAGCTTGGAATCGGGGGTCGACACAGATACGCAGTATTTT. Variable domain in full (rest from reference TRBV5-1 and TRBJ2-3): KAGVTQTPRYLIKTRGQQVTLSCSPISGHRSVSWYQQTPGQGLQFLFEYFSETQRNKGNFPGRFSGRQFSNSRSEMNVSTLELGDSALYLCASSLESGVDTDTQYFGPGTRLTVL.

The CDR3 loop reads CASSPGGGAGEQYF. In DNA form, the CDR3 reads TGTGCCAGCTCACCAGGCGGGGGGGCCGGCGAGCAGTACTTC. The rearrangement joins TRBV18 to TRBJ2-7; 9 bases align to TRBD2. Germline-derived CDR1 and CDR2 are KGHSH and LQKENI. The ends lost 2 bases at V and 6 bases at J; junction bases unmatched: 5. The CDR3 runs 14 residues.

The chain combines TRBV6-5 with TRBJ1-2; D is possibly TRBD1 (6 bases). Germline-derived CDR1 and CDR2 are MNHEY and SVGAGI. Trimming removed 2 bases from V and 2 bases from J, with 15 bases in between. The CDR3 spans 16 residues. CDR3 in amino acids: CASSYRLGQWNYGYTF. CDR3 sequence (DNA): TGTGCCAGCAGTTACCGACTCGGACAGTGGAACTATGGCTACACCTTC.

The rearrangement uses TRBV14 and TRBJ2-7; 7 nucleotides match TRBD1. The germline gives CDR1 SGHDN, CDR2 FVKESK. The CDR3 sequence is 14 residues long. Germline trimming cut 3 bases from V and 12 bases from J; bases unmatched to any gene: 14. Written as DNA, the CDR3 is TGTGCCAGCAGCCACAGAAGGGAACAGGGGAACGGGTACTTC. This translates into CASSHRREQGNGYF.

The J gene is TRBJ1-4, the V gene TRBV7-2; D possibly corresponds to TRBD1 (5 bases). Trimming removed 2 bases at V and 8 bases at J, with 18 bases between. Per the germline V gene, CDR1 is SGHTA and CDR2 is FQGNSA. The CDR3 consists of 16 residues. Written as DNA, the CDR3 is TGTGCCAGCAGCTTATGGGGGACCGGGAGGGAGGAAAAACTGTTTTTT. Amino acid sequence: CASSLWGTGREEKLFF.

Comments on this clone: This sample also contains other DNA sequences that code for the same CDR3. J is TRBJ2-1 and V is TRBV4-1; D call uncertain. Looked up from germline, CDR1 is MGHRA and CDR2 is YSYEKL. V was cut by 0 bases and J by 3 bases, with 3 bases left in between. The CDR3 length is 13 residues. In nucleotides, the CDR3 is TGCGCCAGCAGCCAAGATTACTACAATGAGCAGTTCTTC. Its translation: CASSQDYYNEQFF.

In this sample, this clone turned up a few times. The chain carries TRBV9 and TRBJ2-7, with D uncertain. V dropped 4 bases and J dropped 7 bases, with 21 bases sitting between them. The V gene's germline CDR1 is SGDLS and CDR2 YYNGEE. This CDR3 has 15 residues. CDR3 bases: TGTGCCAGCAGCACAGACCCGTCCCCCCTCACAGAGCAGTACTTC. Its translation: CASSTDPSPLTEQYF.

J is TRBJ1-2 and V is TRBV28; a possible D gene is TRBD1 (6 bases). The CDR3 is 13 residues long. CDR1 and CDR2 from the germline V gene are MDHEN and SYDVKM. The ends were cut back, 5 bases at V and 4 bases at J, with 11 bases in the middle. CDR3 loop: CASSPQGGYGYTF. The CDR3 coding sequence is TGTGCCAGCAGTCCCCAAGGGGGCTATGGCTACACCTTC.

V and J are TRBV28 and TRBJ2-3; 10 bases align to TRBD1. The V and J ends lost 6 bases and 2 bases, in that order; junction bases with no gene match: 5. Germline CDR1 and CDR2: MDHEN and SYDVKM. The CDR3 contains 15 residues. CDR3 coding DNA: TGTGCCAGCAGGGGACAGGGGACTCACACAGATACGCAGTATTTT. Protein sequence: CASRGQGTHTDTQYF.

As to this clone: A much more abundant neighbour one base away suggests this may be a read error. The chain uses TRBV2 and TRBJ1-5; D gene ambiguous. This CDR3 is built from 14 residues. The germline V gene encodes CDR1 SNHLY and CDR2 FYNNEI. CDR3 nucleotides: TGTGCCAACAGTGATAGCACGCGAGATCAGCCCCAGCATTTT. As protein: CANSDSTRDQPQHF.

V is TRBV28 and J is TRBJ2-7, with TRBD2 as a possible D gene (6 bases). V gave up 5 bases and J gave up 4 bases, with 15 bases separating them. Germline CDR1 MDHEN, CDR2 SYDVKM. The CDR3 contains 14 residues. CDR3 DNA sequence: TGTGCCAGCAGTGAGGTGAAGGGAGGATACGAGCAGTACTTC. It translates to CASSEVKGGYEQYF. Based on the CDR3 plus reference TRBV28 and TRBJ2-7, the full variable domain is DVKVTQSSRYLVKRTGEKVFLECVQDMDHENMFWYRQDPGLGLRLIYFSYDVKMKEKGDIPEGYSVSREKKERFSLILESASTNQTSMYLCASSEVKGGYEQYFGPGTRLTVT.

This chain uses TRBV7-9 with TRBJ2-7; 10 bases are a match to TRBD1. V was pared by 1 base and J by 0 bases, with 0 bases of the junction left unmatched. This CDR3 has 15 residues. The germline CDR1 and CDR2 sequences are SEHNR and FQNEAQ (reference sequence). This CDR3 is CASSLGDRGSYEQYF. CDR3 sequence (DNA): TGTGCCAGCAGCTTAGGGGACAGGGGCTCCTACGAGCAGTACTTC.

The genes are TRBV10-3 and TRBJ1-5, with TRBD1 identical over 9 bases. Germline V gene lookup returns CDR1 ENHRY and CDR2 SYGVKD. The V and J ends lost 10 bases and 4 bases, in that order; junction bases with no gene match: 8. The CDR3 loop spans 14 amino acids. This CDR3 reads CATQTGGRNQPQHF. The CDR3 bases are TGTGCCACGCAGACAGGGGGGAGAAATCAGCCCCAGCATTTT.

The chain is built from TRBV7-6 and TRBJ2-2; the match to TRBD2 covers 8 bases. J lost 4 bases, V lost 5 bases, and 6 bases had no gene match. Germline CDR1 is SGHVS and CDR2 is FNYEAQ. The CDR3 runs to 15 residues. CDR3 nucleotide sequence: TGTGCCAGCAGCACGGGGGGGCGGTTCACCGGGGAGCTGTTTTTT. This translates into CASSTGGRFTGELFF.

This clone appeared a single time. This chain's CDR3 is CASSSSGTGLEQFF. The CDR3 DNA reads TGTGCCAGCAGCTCCTCCGGGACAGGGCTTGAGCAGTTCTTC. The chain carries TRBV7-3 and TRBJ2-1, with 9 nucleotides matching TRBD1. Germline V gene sequence: CDR1 SGHTA, CDR2 FQGTGA. With V trimmed by 4 bases and J by 9 bases, 7 bases remained unmatched. This CDR3 is built from 14 residues. The full variable domain, its missing parts supplied by reference TRBV7-3 and TRBJ2-1, is GAGVSQTPSNKVTEKGKYVELRCDPISGHTALYWYRQSLGQGPEFLIYFQGTGAADDSGLPNDRFFAVRPEGSVSTLKIQRTERGDSAVYLCASSSSGTGLEQFFGPGTRLTVL.

This chain joins TRBV6-2 or TRBV6-3 and TRBJ2-2, with a tentative D call TRBD2 (6 bases). Trimming cost V 4 bases and J 0 bases, with 12 bases left between them. The CDR3 is 16 residues long. Per germline, CDR1 MNHEY and CDR2 SVGEGT. The CDR3 bases are TGTGCCAGCAGTTGGTGGGAGGTCACGAACACCGGGGAGCTGTTTTTT. Its translation is CASSWWEVTNTGELFF.

The rearrangement links TRBV5-8 to TRBJ1-6; D ambiguous. Germline CDR1 reads SGHTS; CDR2 reads YDEGEE. This CDR3 spans 13 amino acids. The V and J ends lost 7 bases and 9 bases respectively, with 14 bases between them. CDR3 nucleotide sequence: TGTGCCAGCCGTACCTTCTGGGGTTCACCCCTCCACTTT. This sequence encodes CASRTFWGSPLHF.

The chain employs TRBV5-1 and TRBJ2-7, with D tentatively TRBD2 (6 bases). Trimming took off 4 bases at V and 6 bases at J, with 17 bases between the two ends. This CDR3 region has 14 residues. Germline V gene lookup returns CDR1 SGHRS and CDR2 YFSETQ. CDR3 in amino acids: CASSIRDGAGEQYF. Written as DNA, the CDR3 is TGCGCCAGCAGCATCCGGGACGGAGCGGGCGAGCAGTACTTC.

About this clone: The same CDR3 arises from other DNA sequences in this sample as well. The genes are TRBV9 and TRBJ2-7; 13 bases line up with TRBD2. The CDR3 has 16 residues. From germline, CDR1 is SGDLS and CDR2 YYNGEE. The junction had 5 bases not matched to a gene; V was cut back by 0 bases and J by 5 bases. The CDR3 nucleotides read TGTGCCAGCAGCGTAGCTCCGGGACTAGCGGGAAACGAGCAGTACTTC. Its protein is CASSVAPGLAGNEQYF.

V gene TRBV11-2 combines with J gene TRBJ2-7; tentatively, D is TRBD1 (5 bases). This CDR3 is built from 15 residues. The V end lost 2 bases, the J end lost 2 bases, and 13 bases lay between the germline ends. Looked up from germline, CDR1 is SGHAT and CDR2 is FQNNGV. The CDR3 sequence is CASSLPGRFPYEQYF. The CDR3 DNA follows: TGTGCCAGCAGCTTACCAGGGCGATTCCCCTACGAGCAGTACTTC.

The chain joins TRBV7-2 to TRBJ1-2; D unclear. Per germline, CDR1 SGHTA and CDR2 FQGNSA. The CDR3 is made up of 13 amino acids. Trimming shortened V by 2 bases and J by 4 bases, and 8 bases separated the two germline ends. The CDR3 nucleotides read TGTGCCAGCAGCTTAACAAATCTCTATGGCTACACCTTC. Translation: CASSLTNLYGYTF.

This rearrangement joins TRBV5-1 to TRBJ2-1, with TRBD2 matching over 9 bases. J was trimmed by 2 bases and V by 0 bases; bases with no gene match: 3. This CDR3 region has 16 residues. The germline gives CDR1 SGHRS, CDR2 YFSETQ. The CDR3 sequence: CASSLASGGTYNEQFF. The CDR3 DNA is TGCGCCAGCAGCTTGGCGAGCGGGGGGACCTACAATGAGCAGTTCTTC.